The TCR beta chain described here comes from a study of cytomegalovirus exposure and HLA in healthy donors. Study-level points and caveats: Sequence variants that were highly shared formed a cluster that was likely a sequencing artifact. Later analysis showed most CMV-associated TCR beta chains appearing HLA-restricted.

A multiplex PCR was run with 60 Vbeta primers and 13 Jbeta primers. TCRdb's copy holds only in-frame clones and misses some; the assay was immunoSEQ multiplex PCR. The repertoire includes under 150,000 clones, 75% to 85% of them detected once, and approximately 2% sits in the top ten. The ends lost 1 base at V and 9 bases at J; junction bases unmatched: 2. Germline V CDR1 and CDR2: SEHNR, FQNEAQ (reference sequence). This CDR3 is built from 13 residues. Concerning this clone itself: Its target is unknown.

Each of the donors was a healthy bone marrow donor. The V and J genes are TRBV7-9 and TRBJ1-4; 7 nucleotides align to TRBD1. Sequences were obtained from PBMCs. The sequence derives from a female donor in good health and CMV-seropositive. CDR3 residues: CASSLGGQKKLFF. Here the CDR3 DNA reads TGTGCCAGCAGCTTAGGGGGACAGAAAAAACTGTTTTTT.